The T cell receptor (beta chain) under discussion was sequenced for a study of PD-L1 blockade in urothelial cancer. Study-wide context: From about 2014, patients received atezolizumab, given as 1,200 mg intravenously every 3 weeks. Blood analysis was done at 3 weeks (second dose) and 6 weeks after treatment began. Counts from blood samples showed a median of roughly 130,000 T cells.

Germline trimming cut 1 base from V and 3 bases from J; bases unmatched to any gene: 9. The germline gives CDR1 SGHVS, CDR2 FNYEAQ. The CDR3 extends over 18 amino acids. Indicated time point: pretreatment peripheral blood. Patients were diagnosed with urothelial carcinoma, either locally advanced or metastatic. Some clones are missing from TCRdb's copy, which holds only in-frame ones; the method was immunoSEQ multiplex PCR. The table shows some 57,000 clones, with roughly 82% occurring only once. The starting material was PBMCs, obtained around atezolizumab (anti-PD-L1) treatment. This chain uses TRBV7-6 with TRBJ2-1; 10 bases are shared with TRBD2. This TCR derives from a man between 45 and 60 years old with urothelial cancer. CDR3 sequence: CASSLGSGGSRIYNEQFF. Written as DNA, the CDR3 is TGTGCCAGCAGCTTAGGTAGCGGGGGGTCCCGAATCTACAATGAGCAGTTCTTC.